What follows is one T cell receptor (beta chain) and its context. The antigen it binds to is not known. Base qualities are not at hand, and no much larger clone is one base apart. The record originates from a study of T cell changes during pregnancy in multiple sclerosis (dated by TCRdb to about 2019). Background for the entire study: The study looked at changes in the T cell repertoire across pregnancy in women with multiple sclerosis.

V is cut by 2 bases and J by 4 bases, and the space between the germline ends is 15 bases. Taken from cysteine to phenylalanine, the CDR3 has 17 residues. Only the CDR3 portion is preserved as DNA: 51 bases, with reading frame beginning at the first base. According to the germline V gene, CDR1 reads SNHLY and CDR2 reads FYNNEI. Library generation was performed with the immunoSEQ multiplex PCR assay. Held by TCRdb, this immuneACCESS table contains in-frame sequences only and omits some clones. Under half of the omission traces to an unresolved V gene where checked; the cause of the rest is unknown. This sample gives about 40,000 clones in total; approximately 91% of them show up just once. The ten largest clonotypes hold over 1.1% of the sample.

The clonotype comes from a female donor with multiple sclerosis, enrolled in a pregnancy study. The sample was PBMCs (not recorded whether the cells were cultured). The V and J genes are TRBV2 and TRBJ2-6; perhaps TRBD1 is the D gene, with 5 bases matching. The CDR3 protein sequence reads: CASSERPTGPGANVLTF. In nucleotide form, the sequence is TGTGCCAGCAGTGAAAGACCTACAGGCCCCGGGGCCAACGTCCTGACTTTC.